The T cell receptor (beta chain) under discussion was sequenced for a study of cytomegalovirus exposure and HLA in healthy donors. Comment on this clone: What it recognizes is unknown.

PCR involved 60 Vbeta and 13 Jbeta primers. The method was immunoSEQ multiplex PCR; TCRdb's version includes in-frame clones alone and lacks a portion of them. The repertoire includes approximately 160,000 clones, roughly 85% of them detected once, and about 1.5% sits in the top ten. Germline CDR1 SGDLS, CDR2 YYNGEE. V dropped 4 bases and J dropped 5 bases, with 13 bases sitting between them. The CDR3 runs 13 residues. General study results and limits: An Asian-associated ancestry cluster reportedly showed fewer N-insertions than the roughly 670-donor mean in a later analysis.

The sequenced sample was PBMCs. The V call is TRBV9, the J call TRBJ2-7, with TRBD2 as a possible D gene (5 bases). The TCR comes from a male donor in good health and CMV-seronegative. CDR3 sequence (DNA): TGTGCCAGCAGCCACGCCGGGATCGACGAGCAGTACTTC. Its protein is CASSHAGIDEQYF.